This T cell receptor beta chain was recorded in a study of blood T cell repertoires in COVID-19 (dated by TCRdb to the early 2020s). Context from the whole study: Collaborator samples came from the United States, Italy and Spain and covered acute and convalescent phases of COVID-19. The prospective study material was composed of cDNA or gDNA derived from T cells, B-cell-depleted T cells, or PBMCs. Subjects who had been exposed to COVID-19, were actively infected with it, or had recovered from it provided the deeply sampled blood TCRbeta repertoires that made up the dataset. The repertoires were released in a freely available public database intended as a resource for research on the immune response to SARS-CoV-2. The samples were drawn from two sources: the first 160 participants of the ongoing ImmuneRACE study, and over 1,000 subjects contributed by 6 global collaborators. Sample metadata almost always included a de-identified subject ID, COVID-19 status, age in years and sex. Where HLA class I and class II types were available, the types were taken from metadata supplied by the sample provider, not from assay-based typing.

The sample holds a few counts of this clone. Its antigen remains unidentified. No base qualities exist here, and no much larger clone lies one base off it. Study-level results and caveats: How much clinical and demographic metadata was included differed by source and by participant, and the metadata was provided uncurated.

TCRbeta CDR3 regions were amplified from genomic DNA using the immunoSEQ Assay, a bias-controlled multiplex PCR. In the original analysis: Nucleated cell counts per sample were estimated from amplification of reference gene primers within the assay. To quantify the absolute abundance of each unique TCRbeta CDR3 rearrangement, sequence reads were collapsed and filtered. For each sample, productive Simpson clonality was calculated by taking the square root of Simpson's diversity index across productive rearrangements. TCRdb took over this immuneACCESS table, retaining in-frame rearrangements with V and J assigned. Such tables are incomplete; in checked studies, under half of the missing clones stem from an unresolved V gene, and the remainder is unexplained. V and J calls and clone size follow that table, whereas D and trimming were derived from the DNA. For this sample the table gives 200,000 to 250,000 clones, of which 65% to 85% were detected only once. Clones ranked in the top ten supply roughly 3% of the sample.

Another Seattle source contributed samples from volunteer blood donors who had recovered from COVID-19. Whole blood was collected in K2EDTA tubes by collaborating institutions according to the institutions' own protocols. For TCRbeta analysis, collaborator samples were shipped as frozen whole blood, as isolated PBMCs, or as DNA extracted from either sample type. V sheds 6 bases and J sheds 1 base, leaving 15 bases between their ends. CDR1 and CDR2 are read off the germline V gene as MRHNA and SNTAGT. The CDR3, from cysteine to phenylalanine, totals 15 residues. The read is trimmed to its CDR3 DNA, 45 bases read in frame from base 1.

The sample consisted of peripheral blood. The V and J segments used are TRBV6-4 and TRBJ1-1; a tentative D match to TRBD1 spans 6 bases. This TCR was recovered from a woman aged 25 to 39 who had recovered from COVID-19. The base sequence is TGTGCCAGCAGCCTCCAACCGGGACAGAACACTGAAGCTTTCTTT. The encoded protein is CASSLQPGQNTEAFF.